These T cell receptor beta chains were read from a single sample in a study of STAT5B mutations in CD4+ large granular lymphocyte leukemia. Data came from immunoSEQ multiplex PCR; TCRdb stores just in-frame clones and leaves some out. The sample includes over 20,000 clones, around 81% of them seen just once. The sample comprised CD4+ T cells from blood buffy coats. Receptors were obtained from a human donor in good health. The CDR3 runs from the conserved cysteine through the conserved F or W. Size is omitted from some rows. Given values are once, few, many or a class for expanded clones.

clone_size,v_call,cdr3_aa
few,TRBV2,CASSPPGISQPQHF
.,TRBV28,CASSMNQGLAGGNTDTQYF
.,TRBV5-4,CASSFRRAETQYF
.,TRBV28,CASSLLGNTEAFF
.,TRBV27,CASSLSPGQVVYGYTF
few,TRBV2,CASSDDSHSNQPQHF
.,TRBV2,CASSGTGGSSYNEQFF
.,TRBV7-9,CASSDRGTDTQYF
once,TRBV7-9,CASSQPGTGMANTEAFF
few,TRBV6-4,CASSDSGGPSYNEQFF
.,TRBV5-4,CASSLGPGKETQYF
.,TRBV28,CASSRPQGGDYGYTF
.,TRBV19,CASSITLDSGYGYTF
.,TRBV11-2,CASRLPGDTYEQYF
.,TRBV4-1,CASSQTIYGGGLTDTQYF
once,TRBV30,CAWVTSPTYNEQFF
.,TRBV5-1,CASSSKGGLRDEAFF
.,TRBV18,CASSSSGVTETQYF
.,TRBV7-9,CASSLDRREKEFF
.,TRBV5-8,CASSVRWGLSDQPQHF
.,TRBV6-1,CASTFGGVSGNTIYF